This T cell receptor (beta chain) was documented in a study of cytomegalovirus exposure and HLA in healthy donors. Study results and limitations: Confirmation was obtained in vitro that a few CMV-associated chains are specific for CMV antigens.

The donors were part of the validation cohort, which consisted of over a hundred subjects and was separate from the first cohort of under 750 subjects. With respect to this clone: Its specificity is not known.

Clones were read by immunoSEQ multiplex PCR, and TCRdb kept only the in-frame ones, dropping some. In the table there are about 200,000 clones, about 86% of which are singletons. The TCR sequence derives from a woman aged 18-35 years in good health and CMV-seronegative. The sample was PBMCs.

The CDR3 sequence is CASSYGGRASYEQYF. As DNA, the CDR3 is TGTGCCAGCAGTTACGGGGGGAGGGCCTCGTACGAGCAGTACTTC. This rearrangement joins TRBV6-5 to TRBJ2-7; the match to TRBD2 covers 7 bases. CDR1 is MNHEY and CDR2 is SVGAGI in the germline V gene. The CDR3 has 15 residues. Unmatched junction bases numbered 8, after V lost 2 bases and J lost 4 bases.